The sequence of this T cell receptor beta chain was determined in a study of PD-1 blockade in classical Hodgkin lymphoma. In the study overall: Patients were administered nivolumab (3 mg/kg intravenously) every 2 weeks. Whole-study findings and limits: Baseline diversity resembling that of newly diagnosed patients was seen in complete responders.

In regard to this clone: Antigen unknown.

Relapses following autologous stem cell transplantation were seen in all patients, with brentuximab vedotin exposure varying. There are 16 residues in the CDR3. Trimming removed 3 bases from V and 4 bases from J; junction bases left unmatched: 9. From germline, CDR1 is LNHDA and CDR2 SQIVND (reference sequence). TCRdb's table, derived via immunoSEQ multiplex PCR, lists solely in-frame clones and lacks some. The sample carries 12,000 or so clones, approximately 81% recorded once. This specimen was peripheral blood mononuclear cells (PBMCs), taken at baseline. The chain combines TRBV19 with TRBJ1-3; 7 bases map to TRBD1. The sequence came from a human donor with classical Hodgkin lymphoma. CDR3 DNA: TGTGCCAGTAGTATTCAACAGGGGAAGTCGGGAAACACCATATATTTT. Residues: CASSIQQGKSGNTIYF.